The next 27 T cell receptor beta chains were all read from a single sample in a study of siplizumab effects on memory and regulatory T cells. TCRdb's table, derived via immunoSEQ multiplex PCR, lists solely in-frame clones and lacks some. This sample has approximately 58,000 clones, with about 92% found just once. The sample taken for sequencing was CD8+ T cells sorted from blood. Every receptor here comes from a human donor in good health.

This CDR3 reads CASSQNRGVGEQYF. The CDR3, as DNA: TGTGCCAGCAGCCAAAACCGGGGAGTCGGGGAGCAGTACTTC. The chain uses TRBV4-2 and TRBJ2-7; the D gene is possibly TRBD2 (5 bases). V was clipped by 2 bases and J by 7 bases, with 15 bases between them. This CDR3 region has 14 residues. The germline V gene has CDR1 LGHNA and CDR2 YNFKEQ.

V and J are TRBV19 and TRBJ2-5; 13 nucleotides agree with TRBD2. Germline V gives CDR1 LNHDA, CDR2 SQIVND (reference sequence). V dropped 6 bases and J dropped 5; count of bases not matched to a gene: 9. This CDR3 has 16 residues. The CDR3 coding sequence is TGTGCCAGTAGCCTACTAGCGGGAGGGCCGGGGGAGACCCAGTACTTC. Its translation: CASSLLAGGPGETQYF.

This chain links TRBV7-9 with TRBJ2-1; 8 bases map to TRBD2. CDR1 and CDR2 from the germline V gene are SEHNR and FQNEAQ (reference sequence). J was trimmed by 4 bases and V by 5 bases; bases with no gene match: 13. CDR3 length: 17 residues. CDR3 protein: CASSPPAGVLLYNEQFF. DNA for the CDR3: TGTGCCAGCAGCCCTCCAGCGGGAGTTTTATTGTACAATGAGCAGTTCTTC.

The chain has TRBV10-2 and TRBJ2-7, with D tentatively TRBD1 or TRBD2 (5 bases each). The germline V gene has CDR1 WSHSY and CDR2 SAAADI. The CDR3 is 15 amino acids. The germline V and J ends were trimmed by 4 bases and 0 bases, with 13 bases remaining between them. CDR3 nucleotide sequence: TGCGCCAGCAGTGGAAATAGCGACAGCTCCTACGAGCAGTACTTC. It codes for CASSGNSDSSYEQYF.

V gene TRBV28 combines with J gene TRBJ2-5; 11 nucleotides agree with TRBD2. Germline CDR1 and CDR2: MDHEN and SYDVKM. This CDR3 spans 14 amino acids. V lost 6 bases to trimming and J lost 4 bases; unmatched junction nucleotides: 4. The CDR3 loop reads CASRKLAGVETQYF. The CDR3 bases are TGTGCCAGCAGAAAACTAGCGGGAGTAGAGACCCAGTACTTC.

This clone was picked up a small number of times. The rearrangement joins TRBV29-1 to TRBJ1-3; no clear D gene. The CDR3 has 16 residues. V was shortened by 1 base and J by 0 bases, with 13 bases between the two germline ends. CDR1 is SQVTM, CDR2 ANQGSEA, per germline. The CDR3 region is CSVEAPSQSSGNTIYF. In DNA form, the CDR3 reads TGCAGCGTTGAAGCGCCTTCTCAGAGCTCTGGAAACACCATATATTTT. Looking up the rest from reference TRBV29-1 and TRBJ1-3 gives the full variable domain: SAVISQKPSRDICQRGTSLTIQCQVDSQVTMMFWYRQQPGQSLTLIATANQGSEATYESGFVIDKFPISRPNLTFSTLTVSNMSPEDSSIYLCSVEAPSQSSGNTIYFGEGSWLTVV.

The chain links TRBV6-1 to TRBJ2-7; D gene ambiguous. CDR3 length: 10 amino acids. The germline V gene encodes CDR1 MNHNS and CDR2 SASEGT. V lost 5 bases and J lost 7, with 6 bases in between. The CDR3 DNA follows: TGTGCCAGCAGTTCGGGTGAGCAGTACTTC. It yields the protein CASSSGEQYF.

This chain links TRBV4-1 with TRBJ2-7, with a tentative D call TRBD2 (6 bases). From germline, CDR1 is MGHRA and CDR2 YSYEKL. The V end lost 2 bases, the J end lost 2 bases, and 16 bases lay between the germline ends. The CDR3 loop spans 16 amino acids. The CDR3 bases are TGCGCCAGCAGCCAAAGTCCTCTTGCGGGAACCTACGAGCAGTACTTC. Translation gives CASSQSPLAGTYEQYF.

J is TRBJ2-1 and V is TRBV27; D perhaps matches TRBD2 (6 bases). The V end lost 10 bases, the J end lost 5 bases, and 15 bases lay between the germline ends. The germline CDR1 and CDR2 sequences are MNHEY and SMNVEV (reference sequence). This CDR3 is built from 13 residues. The CDR3 sequence: CATSGGPNNEQFF. The CDR3 DNA is TGTGCCACGTCCGGGGGACCGAACAATGAGCAGTTCTTC.

Turning to this clone: Other DNA sequences in the same sample also yield this CDR3. J is TRBJ2-5 and V is TRBV5-6, with unresolved D. CDR1 and CDR2 from the germline V gene are SGHDT and YYEEEE. This CDR3 spans 11 amino acids. Trimming took 1 base from V and 4 from J, leaving 2 bases between them. The CDR3 DNA reads TGTGCCAGCAGCTTGCTAGAGACCCAGTACTTC. This sequence encodes CASSLLETQYF.

The chain carries TRBV5-1 and TRBJ2-7; D gene ambiguous. CDR1 is SGHRS and CDR2 is YFSETQ in the germline V gene. The CDR3 totals 12 residues. V was trimmed by 0 bases and J by 5 bases, leaving 6 bases between them. CDR3 coding DNA: TGCGCCAGCAGCTTGGAATCGGACGAGCAGTACTTC. Encoded protein: CASSLESDEQYF.

V gene TRBV4-1 combines with J gene TRBJ1-1; D unclear. There are 14 residues in the CDR3. The germline V gene has CDR1 MGHRA and CDR2 YSYEKL. V lost 6 bases, J lost 4 bases, and 15 bases lay in between. CDR3 sequence (DNA): TGCGCCAGCAGACCGACGGGGAGGAGCACTGAAGCTTTCTTT. Its translation is CASRPTGRSTEAFF.

V gene TRBV6-1 combines with J gene TRBJ2-1; 12 nucleotides align to TRBD1. Trimming cost V 4 bases and J 5 bases; bases outside gene matches: 12. This CDR3 is 18 amino acids long. Germline V gene lookup returns CDR1 MNHNS and CDR2 SASEGT. The CDR3 bases are TGTGCCAGCAGTGTATGGGACAGGGGGCTTACGGGACACAATGAGCAGTTCTTC. It codes for CASSVWDRGLTGHNEQFF.

The chain combines TRBV30 with TRBJ2-5; possibly TRBD1 for D (6 bases). Trimming took off 5 bases at V and 3 bases at J, with 13 bases between the two ends. The length of the CDR3 is 13 residues. CDR1 and CDR2 from the germline V gene are GTSNPN and SVGIG (reference sequence). The CDR3 loop reads CAWSFRQEETQYF. The CDR3, as DNA: TGTGCCTGGTCCTTCCGACAGGAAGAGACCCAGTACTTC.

The rearrangement joins TRBV19 to TRBJ2-6; no definite D call. The V end lost 7 bases, the J end lost 2 bases, and 18 bases lay between the germline ends. The CDR3 runs to 17 residues. Germline-derived CDR1 and CDR2 are LNHDA and SQIVND (reference sequence). The CDR3, as DNA: TGTGCCAGTACACCCCCGGTCTGGGGTGCTGGGGCCAACGTCCTGACTTTC. Translating gives CASTPPVWGAGANVLTF. Complete variable domain (other parts from reference TRBV19 and TRBJ2-6): DGGITQSPKYLFRKEGQNVTLSCEQNLNHDAMYWYRQDPGQGLRLIYYSQIVNDFQKGDIAEGYSVSREKKESFPLTVTSAQKNPTAFYLCASTPPVWGAGANVLTFGAGSRLTVL.

The chain carries TRBV13 and TRBJ2-7; 7 bases line up with TRBD1. The CDR3 is made up of 14 amino acids. CDR1 and CDR2 from the germline V gene are PRHDT and FYEKMQ (reference sequence). V lost 0 bases to trimming and J lost 6 bases; unmatched junction nucleotides: 5. CDR3 bases: TGTGCCAGCAGCTTAGGGACAGGGCCGTCCGAGCAGTACTTC. This gives the protein CASSLGTGPSEQYF.

This chain links TRBV2 with TRBJ1-1; D gene ambiguous. V was clipped by 1 base and J by 2 bases, with 8 bases between them. Per germline, CDR1 SNHLY and CDR2 FYNNEI. The CDR3 covers 14 residues. CDR3 DNA: TGTGCCAGCAGTGAAGGAGCCGCTAACACTGAAGCTTTCTTT. It is translated as CASSEGAANTEAFF. Full variable domain (missing parts from reference TRBV2 and TRBJ1-1): EPEVTQTPSHQVTQMGQEVILRCVPISNHLYFYWYRQILGQKVEFLVSFYNNEISEKSEIFDDQFSVERPDGSNFTLKIRSTKLEDSAMYFCASSEGAANTEAFFGQGTRLTVV.

This chain joins TRBV27 and TRBJ2-2; D is unclear. The length of the CDR3 is 13 residues. Germline loops: CDR1 MNHEY, CDR2 SMNVEV (reference sequence). V was cut by 6 bases and J by 4 bases, with 9 bases left in between. In nucleotides, the CDR3 is TGTGCCAGCAGCCCTTCGGGCACCGGGGAGCTGTTTTTT. Its protein product is CASSPSGTGELFF.

The V gene is TRBV7-8, the J gene TRBJ1-5, with 9 bases that match TRBD1. The V segment lost 5 bases and the J segment 5 bases; nucleotides outside the gene matches: 4. The CDR3 totals 14 residues. Germline V lookup: CDR1 SGHVS, CDR2 FQNEAQ. Here the CDR3 reads CASSVGQGDQPQHF. DNA for the CDR3: TGTGCCAGCAGCGTGGGACAGGGTGATCAGCCCCAGCATTTT.

J is TRBJ1-5 and V is TRBV4-1; D is perhaps TRBD1 (5 bases). V was trimmed by 3 bases and J by 6 bases, leaving 15 bases between them. The CDR3 is made up of 15 amino acids. Germline CDR1 reads MGHRA; CDR2 reads YSYEKL. CDR3 in amino acids: CASSQAQQASQPQHF. The CDR3 bases are TGCGCCAGCAGCCAGGCGCAACAGGCTTCTCAGCCCCAGCATTTT.

Turning to this clone: One end of the junction fails to match germline, which may point to a read error. The chain joins TRBV29-1 to TRBJ2-2, with D tentatively TRBD1 or TRBD2 (6 bases each). From germline, CDR1 is SQVTM and CDR2 ANQGSEA. The CDR3 covers 15 residues. CDR3 sequence (DNA): TGCAGCGTGGAAGGTCGGGGGCTTGGCACCGGGGAGCTGTTTTTT. Translation gives CSVEGRGLGTGELFF.

The rearrangement joins TRBV6-5 to TRBJ2-2; D unclear. The V gene's germline CDR1 is MNHEY and CDR2 SVGAGI. The CDR3 loop spans 12 amino acids. V was pared by 5 bases and J by 6 bases, with 7 bases between. Here the CDR3 reads CASSPQSGELFF. In DNA form, the CDR3 reads TGTGCCAGCAGTCCTCAATCCGGGGAGCTGTTTTTT.

The genes are TRBV27 and TRBJ2-7; D gene ambiguous. V dropped 4 bases and J dropped 2 bases, with 3 bases sitting between them. From germline, CDR1 is MNHEY and CDR2 SMNVEV (reference sequence). The CDR3 consists of 11 residues. CDR3 in amino acids: CASSSAYEQYF. The DNA of the CDR3 is TGTGCCAGCAGTTCAGCCTACGAGCAGTACTTC.

This chain joins TRBV9 and TRBJ1-2; weak D call: TRBD1 (5 bases). CDR1 is SGDLS, CDR2 YYNGEE, per germline. V gave up 4 bases and J gave up 7 bases, with 14 bases separating them. The CDR3 is made up of 13 amino acids. This CDR3 reads CASSLNEGSGYTF. The CDR3, as DNA: TGTGCCAGCAGCCTCAACGAGGGGTCTGGCTACACCTTC.

The chain carries TRBV7-6 and TRBJ2-1, with TRBD1 matching over 10 bases. This CDR3 region has 16 residues. V lost 5 bases to trimming and J lost 2 bases; unmatched junction nucleotides: 6. CDR1 and CDR2 (germline): SGHVS, FNYEAQ. The CDR3 DNA reads TGTGCCAGCAGCATGACCGGGACAGGGGCCTACAATGAGCAGTTCTTC. Translation: CASSMTGTGAYNEQFF. Variable domain in full (rest from reference TRBV7-6 and TRBJ2-1): GAGVSQSPRYKVTKRGQDVALRCDPISGHVSLYWYRQALGQGPEFLTYFNYEAQQDKSGLPNDRFSAERPEGSISTLTIQRTEQRDSAMYRCASSMTGTGAYNEQFFGPGTRLTVL.

This chain links TRBV5-4 with TRBJ2-3; D unresolved. This CDR3 comprises 12 residues. Germline V lookup: CDR1 SGHNT, CDR2 YYREEE (reference sequence). V was shortened by 4 bases and J by 4 bases, with 7 bases between the two germline ends. The CDR3 DNA sequence: TGTGCCAGCAGCGAAAACCCAGATACGCAGTATTTT. Translating gives CASSENPDTQYF.

This clone was counted at least ten times. In the same sample, other DNA sequences code for this CDR3. V is TRBV29-1 and J is TRBJ1-1; TRBD1 might be the D (5 bases). Germline-derived CDR1 and CDR2 are SQVTM and ANQGSEA. The CDR3 consists of 10 residues. Between the trimmed V and J ends, which lost 6 bases and 6 bases, there was a span of 8 bases. The DNA of the CDR3 is TGCAGCGTAGGGGAAGCTGAAGCTTTCTTT. Amino acid sequence: CSVGEAEAFF.